This section outlines one T cell receptor beta chain sequence together with its context. Its target is not known. This sample was included in a study of cytomegalovirus exposure and HLA in healthy donors. Though nominally healthy at sampling, donors likely had unrecorded immune exposures. Study results and caveats: Some V segments, including TRBV6-2 and TRBV6-3, were excluded as indistinguishable. Later analysis showed most CMV-associated TCR beta chains appearing HLA-restricted.

Amplification used 60 Vbeta primers and 13 Jbeta primers. Method: immunoSEQ multiplex PCR; TCRdb's copy keeps in-frame clones and lacks some. The sample holds 90,000 to 100,000 clones, about 66% seen once. The CDR3 spans 13 residues. V was trimmed by 2 bases and J by 8 bases, leaving 8 bases between them. Germline CDR1 SGHNT, CDR2 YYREEE (reference sequence). The sequence was collected from a boy between 10 and 17 years old in good health and CMV-seropositive. Sequencing input: PBMCs. This sequence joins TRBV5-4 and TRBJ1-6; D gene unclear. As DNA, the CDR3 is TGTGCCAGCAGCTTCGATCAGGATTCACCCCTCCACTTT. Amino acids: CASSFDQDSPLHF.